Listed here is a single TCR beta chain. Its antigen remains unidentified. Nothing much larger sits one base from this clone, and base qualities are not available. The roughly 42 donors, aged roughly 6 to 100 years, were systemically healthy Caucasian individuals from Russia. Approximately 11 milliliters of peripheral blood were drawn from each donor into EDTA-treated Vacutainer tubes. Ficoll-Paque density-gradient centrifugation was used to isolate PBMCs, with at least 7 million obtained per sample. Trizol reagent was used to extract total RNA from PBMCs, with at least 6 micrograms per sample. Naive CD45RAhigh/CD27high T cell percentages were measured by flow cytometry on a PBMC aliquot from every donor. The germline V gene provides CDR1 SQVTM and CDR2 ANQGSEA. The CDR3 runs 14 residues from the cysteine to the phenylalanine. CDR3 DNA is the only sequence kept; it has 42 bases, read in frame from the first base. After removal of 4 bases from V and 5 bases from J, the junction retains 5 bases not matched to a gene.

This sample is part of a study of blood T cells in healthy people across ages (dated by TCRdb to between 2014 and 2017). With regard to the full study: In model experiments, template switching captured about one uniquely barcoded TCR beta cDNA molecule for every two T cells. Using the same blood draw, the study looked at two additional independent replicas of 1 million unique cDNA reads for two donors, one aged 18 to 30 and the other aged 80 or older. The study measured age-related changes in TCR beta repertoire diversity using deep sequencing normalized with unique cDNA molecular identifiers. Donors were grouped into four age groups: young (average roughly 17 years), middle-aged (approximately 41), aged (roughly 67) and long-lived (just over 80). To avoid experimental bias, donors of different ages were randomly spread across the sequencing lanes.

The full study reports these points: A strong correlation was found between observed TCR beta diversity and the percentage of naive T cells measured by flow cytometry. Because donor CMV infection status was unknown, age-related changes in expanded clonotypes were potentially confounded. Conclusive comparison of naive and antigen-experienced compartments was prevented by the profiling of bulk unsorted PBMCs. As age increased, observed TCR beta diversity per million T cells dropped in a roughly linear way, and a significant reduction was already evident by age 40. Total diversity estimates from one million sequenced T cells were considered lower bounds and underestimates. Compared with the aged group, the long-lived group had more naive CD4+ T cells, fewer expanded clones and increased TCR diversity, a pattern suggesting age selection.

Library preparation used 5' RACE. Instrument on record: Illumina HiSeq 2500. A second PCR of about 6 to 12 cycles was run with a J-beta primer mix and a sample-barcoded 5' primer. Each TCR beta cDNA molecule received a unique molecular identifier from a template-switch 5' adaptor carrying 12 random nucleotides. Each sample yielded at least 3 million CDR3-containing paired-end reads. The Mint cDNA synthesis kit, primed by a TRBC-specific oligonucleotide, was used to synthesize first-strand cDNA from all RNA. Following uracil-DNA glycosylase treatment, all cDNA underwent a first 18-cycle PCR with the universal primers M1SS and BC2_uni_R. The study's own analysis went as follows. For normalization, 1 million high-quality reads, each with a distinct molecular identifier, were randomly selected from each sample. Instead of being binned into consensus sequences, reads that shared molecular identifiers were thrown out. MiTCR, run with a Q25 quality threshold and the strictest error-elimination algorithm, handled CDR3 identification, clonotype clustering and error correction. A nonparametric unseen species model with Euler transformation was used to estimate a lower bound on total TCR beta diversity. In TCRdb, the public reads were trimmed at Q25 with fastp and aligned with MiXCR, with productive beta chains retained. CDR3 protein duplicates are merged, each entry listing the most common genes and DNA. The V and J calls, along with clone size, are taken from TCRdb and not from the paper's own processing. For this sample the table gives over 600,000 distinct CDR3 sequences, of which 35% to 50% were detected only once. Around 18% of the sample rests with the top ten.

The clonotype comes from a man older than 75 in good health. Sequencing was done on a sample of blood. The chain links TRBV29-1 with TRBJ2-3, with 11 bases aligning to TRBD2. The CDR3 reads CSVGLAGLRDTQYF. The nucleotides are TGCAGCGTTGGACTAGCGGGGCTGAGAGATACGCAGTATTTT.